These 17 T cell receptor beta chains came from one sample sequenced in a study of cytomegalovirus exposure and HLA in healthy donors. The PCR made use of 60 Vbeta and 13 Jbeta primers. TCRdb's table, derived via immunoSEQ multiplex PCR, lists solely in-frame clones and lacks some. The sample lists over 150,000 clones; over 70% were seen once. Sequencing was carried out using PBMCs. The receptors stem from a man younger than 35 in good health and CMV-seropositive.

CDR3 amino acids: CASSESIAAEQFF. In DNA form, the CDR3 reads TGCGCCAGCAGTGAGTCGATAGCGGCTGAGCAGTTCTTC. This sequence joins TRBV10-1 and TRBJ2-1; a weak D match, TRBD2 (6 bases). The CDR3 runs to 13 residues. With 0 bases removed from V and 9 bases from J, the gap between germline ends came to 9 bases. From germline, CDR1 is WNHNN and CDR2 SYGVQD (reference sequence).

The chain employs TRBV4-2 and TRBJ2-7, with 12 bases identical to TRBD2. Germline values: CDR1 LGHNA, CDR2 YNFKEQ. The trim removed 2 bases at V and 7 bases at J, leaving 18 bases unmatched. CDR3 length: 19 amino acids. The CDR3 nucleotides are TGTGCCAGCAGCCAATCAGCGACTAGCGGGAGCTTGAGGCGGGCAGAGCAGTACTTC. Its translation is CASSQSATSGSLRRAEQYF.

The chain has TRBV18 and TRBJ2-7; no clear D gene. The CDR3 totals 15 residues. Trimming stripped 3 bases from V and 2 bases from J, with 14 bases between. Germline values: CDR1 KGHSH, CDR2 LQKENI. The CDR3 loop is CASSPSRSNTYEQYF. The DNA for the CDR3 is TGTGCCAGCTCACCGTCCAGATCCAATACCTACGAGCAGTACTTC.

DNA for the CDR3: TGTGCCAGCAGTGAATGGGCAGATGGCTACACCTTC. It encodes CASSEWADGYTF. The chain couples TRBV2 to TRBJ1-2; D not resolved. This CDR3 region has 12 residues. Per the germline V gene, CDR1 is SNHLY and CDR2 is FYNNEI. V lost 2 bases, J lost 6 bases, and 7 bases lay in between.

The rearrangement links TRBV27 to TRBJ1-5, with 7 nucleotides matching TRBD1. The CDR3 sequence is 19 residues long. CDR1 MNHEY and CDR2 SMNVEV come from the germline V gene (reference sequence). V dropped 5 bases and J dropped 0; count of bases not matched to a gene: 16. The CDR3, as DNA: TGTGCCAGCAGTCTACGAGGGACAGTGAAGAGGGGTAGCAATCAGCCCCAGCATTTT. As protein: CASSLRGTVKRGSNQPQHF.

V gene TRBV7-8 combines with J gene TRBJ1-3; weak D call: TRBD1 (5 bases). This CDR3 comprises 15 residues. Trimming took off 2 bases at V and 11 bases at J, with 19 bases between the two ends. The germline V gene has CDR1 SGHVS and CDR2 FQNEAQ. CDR3 sequence reads: CASSLSDRVRPAIYF. The CDR3 DNA reads TGTGCCAGCAGCTTATCAGACAGAGTGAGACCCGCCATATATTTT.

The rearrangement links TRBV5-6 to TRBJ2-3; D gene unclear. The length of the CDR3 is 13 residues. Germline CDR1 is SGHDT and CDR2 is YYEEEE. V lost 2 bases, J lost 2 bases, and 6 bases lay in between. CDR3 residues: CASSFAHTDTQYF. The CDR3 DNA reads as TGTGCCAGCAGCTTCGCACACACAGATACGCAGTATTTT.

V is TRBV4-2 and J is TRBJ1-2; TRBD1 matches 7 bases. CDR3 length: 15 residues. CDR1 LGHNA and CDR2 YNFKEQ come from the germline V gene. The V and J ends lost 0 bases and 1 base, in that order; junction bases with no gene match: 2. CDR3 nucleotides: TGTGCCAGCAGCCAAGAACAGGGGAATAACTATGGCTACACCTTC. Translating it yields CASSQEQGNNYGYTF.

This clone was counted once. The V and J genes are TRBV7-2 and TRBJ2-1, with a weak D call TRBD1 (6 bases). Deletions cut 4 bases from V and 5 bases from J, with 21 bases between. The CDR3 is 17 residues long. The germline V gene has CDR1 SGHTA and CDR2 FQGNSA. The CDR3 loop is CASSSAGTRGLNNEQFF. Here the CDR3 DNA reads TGTGCCAGCAGCTCCGCCGGGACACGGGGCCTGAACAATGAGCAGTTCTTC. Supplemented by reference TRBV7-2 and TRBJ2-1, the full variable domain reads GAGVSQSPSNKVTEKGKDVELRCDPISGHTALYWYRQSLGQGLEFLIYFQGNSAPDKSGLPSDRFSAERTGGSVSTLTIQRTQQEDSAVYLCASSSAGTRGLNNEQFFGPGTRLTVL.

V gene TRBV2 combines with J gene TRBJ1-2, with D maybe TRBD1 (5 bases). The CDR3 has 14 amino acids. V gave up 7 bases and J gave up 6 bases, with 18 bases separating them. Germline assignment: CDR1 SNHLY and CDR2 FYNNEI. CDR3 sequence reads: CASTGVGFLDGYTF. CDR3 nucleotide sequence: TGTGCCAGCACGGGGGTAGGGTTCTTAGATGGCTACACCTTC.

The J gene is TRBJ2-6, the V gene TRBV7-9, with TRBD1 matching 9 bases. Trimming took 8 bases from V and 4 from J; bases not matched to a gene: 15. The CDR3 has 18 residues. Per the germline V gene, CDR1 is SEHNR and CDR2 is FQNEAQ (reference sequence). CDR3 in DNA: TGTGCCAGCCCAATCCCCGGGACAGGGTTGAACGGGGCCAACGTCCTGACTTTC. It translates to CASPIPGTGLNGANVLTF. The full variable domain, in which reference TRBV7-9 and TRBJ2-6 provide the parts outside the CDR3, is DTGVSQNPRHKITKRGQNVTFRCDPISEHNRLYWYRQTLGQGPEFLTYFQNEAQLEKSRLLSDRFSAERPKGSFSTLEIQRTEQGDSAMYLCASPIPGTGLNGANVLTFGAGSRLTVL.

This chain connects TRBV7-2 to TRBJ1-3; D is perhaps TRBD1 (6 bases). The CDR3 spans 14 residues. Per germline, CDR1 SGHTA and CDR2 FQGNSA. Between the trimmed V and J ends, which lost 4 bases and 1 base, there was a span of 8 bases. The CDR3 here is CASSSGASGNTIYF. CDR3 sequence (DNA): TGTGCCAGCAGCTCAGGGGCATCTGGAAACACCATATATTTT.

This sequence joins TRBV19 and TRBJ2-7; 8 nucleotides line up with TRBD2. This CDR3 has 13 amino acids. J was trimmed by 2 bases and V by 5 bases; bases with no gene match: 2. Germline V CDR1 and CDR2: LNHDA, SQIVND (reference sequence). The CDR3 sequence is CASSGRGAYEQYF. In nucleotides, the CDR3 is TGTGCCAGTAGTGGGCGGGGGGCCTACGAGCAGTACTTC.

The chain links TRBV7-9 to TRBJ2-5; 7 bases agree with TRBD2. Germline CDR1 and CDR2: SEHNR and FQNEAQ (reference sequence). V shed 4 bases and J 4 bases; nucleotides not matched to a gene: 6. CDR3 length: 14 amino acids. CDR3 loop: CASSSLAGSETQYF. The CDR3, as DNA: TGTGCCAGCAGCTCCTTAGCGGGTTCAGAGACCCAGTACTTC.

The chain joins TRBV5-1 to TRBJ1-1; D is unresolved. Trimming removed 5 bases from V and 8 bases from J, with 10 bases in between. The CDR3 contains 11 residues. CDR1 and CDR2 from the germline V gene are SGHRS and YFSETQ. Here the CDR3 DNA reads TGCGCCAGCAGTCGGGGTCCCGAAGCTTTCTTT. This gives the protein CASSRGPEAFF.

The chain carries TRBV27 and TRBJ2-1, with TRBD2 matching over 15 bases. In germline, CDR1 is MNHEY, CDR2 SMNVEV (reference sequence). The CDR3 spans 18 residues. V trimming: 3 bases; J trimming: 0 bases; junction bases outside the gene matches: 3. As DNA, the CDR3 is TGTGCCAGCAGTTTCTGGACTAGCGGGGGGGGCTCCTACAATGAGCAGTTCTTC. It yields the protein CASSFWTSGGGSYNEQFF.

The chain has TRBV4-3 and TRBJ2-1; 9 nucleotides align to TRBD2. V shed 1 base and J 7 bases; nucleotides not matched to a gene: 5. Looked up from germline, CDR1 is LGHNA and CDR2 is YSLEER. The CDR3 loop spans 15 amino acids. DNA of the CDR3: TGCGCCAGCAGCCAAGGTAGCGGGGGTGGAAATGAGCAGTTCTTC. Amino acids: CASSQGSGGGNEQFF.